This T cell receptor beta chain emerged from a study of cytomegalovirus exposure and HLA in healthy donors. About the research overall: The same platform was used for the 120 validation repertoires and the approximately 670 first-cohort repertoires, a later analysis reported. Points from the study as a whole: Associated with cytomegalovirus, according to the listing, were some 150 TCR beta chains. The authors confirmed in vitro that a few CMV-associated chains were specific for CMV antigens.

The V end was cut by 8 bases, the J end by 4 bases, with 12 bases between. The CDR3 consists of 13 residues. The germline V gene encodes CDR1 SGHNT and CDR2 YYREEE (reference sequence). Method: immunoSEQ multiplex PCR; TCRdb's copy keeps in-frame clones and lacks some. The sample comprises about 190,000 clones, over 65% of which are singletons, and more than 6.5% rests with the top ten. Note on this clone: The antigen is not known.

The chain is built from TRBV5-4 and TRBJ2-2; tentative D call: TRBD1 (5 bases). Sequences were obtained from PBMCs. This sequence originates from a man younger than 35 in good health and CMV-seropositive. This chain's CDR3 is CARGHGITGELFF. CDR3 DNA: TGTGCCAGAGGACATGGTATCACCGGGGAGCTGTTTTTT.